This TCR beta chain comes out of a study of T cells in Graves' hyperthyroidism and ophthalmopathy. Study-wide background: Pretreatment peripheral blood was obtained at initial diagnosis. Study-wide results and caveats: Most expanded thyroid clonotypes above 0.001 recurred in blood. Ophthalmopathy and stable hyperthyroidism were separated by a 13 V-J model.

RNA transcripts yielded amplified TCR beta CDR3 regions. HTBI primers were employed in a first-round RT-PCR of the TCR CDR3. TCRdb called the multiplex PCR reads again in MiXCR, with one record for every CDR3 protein. The table has around 600,000 distinct CDR3 sequences, 12% to 15% seen once. The CDR3 sequence is 15 residues long. V was pared by 8 bases and J by 0 bases, with 15 bases between. From germline, CDR1 is SGHAT and CDR2 FQNNGV. Cells are PBMCs isolated from 10 ml of fresh blood. This clonotype was recorded at least ten times. Its cognate antigen is unknown. The chain joins TRBV11-2 to TRBJ2-3; D unresolved. Source material: blood. The clonotype originates from a woman younger than 35 with Graves' ophthalmopathy. The CDR3 DNA follows: TGTGCCAGCCGGCCTTTAGGAGCTAGCACAGATACGCAGTATTTT. This gives the protein CASRPLGASTDTQYF.